A selection of T cell receptor beta chains follows, all from one sample in a study of neurological immune-mediated disorders. TCRdb redid the calling of the 5' RACE reads with MiXCR, one entry per CDR3 protein. Found here are roughly 36,000 distinct CDR3 sequences, around 7% of them singletons; the top ten hold 5.7%. Sequencing used CD4+ T cells from blood. Receptors originate from a man aged 45-60 years in good health. The CDR3 runs from the conserved cysteine through the conserved F or W. A D gene is named only where the DNA matches it firmly. Not all rows give a size; the values are once, few, many and, for expanded clones, a class.

V: TRBV7-2
D: .
J: TRBJ2-4
size: many
DNA: TGTGCCAGCAGCTTAGACGGAGGGAGGGCCAAAAACATTCAGTACTTC
CDR3: CASSLDGGRAKNIQYF

V: TRBV4-2
D: .
J: TRBJ2-3
size: many
DNA: TGTGCCAGCAGCCAAGGGGGAGATACGCAGTATTTT
CDR3: CASSQGGDTQYF

V: TRBV5-1
D: .
J: TRBJ2-7
size: many
DNA: TGCGCCAGCAGCTTAACCGGACAGACCTACGAGCAGTACTTC
CDR3: CASSLTGQTYEQYF

V: TRBV5-1
D: .
J: TRBJ2-4
size: many
DNA: TGCGCCAGCAGCCGATCGCTCAAACAGCGCCCCGAGAACATTCAGTACTTC
CDR3: CASSRSLKQRPENIQYF

V: TRBV20-1
D: TRBD1
J: TRBJ1-6
size: many
DNA: TGCAGTGCTAGCGGGACAGGGATCTATAATTCACCCCTCCACTTT
CDR3: CSASGTGIYNSPLHF

V: TRBV27
D: .
J: TRBJ1-2
size: many
DNA: TGTGCCAGCAGTGCCAGGGGAGTCTATGGCTACACCTTC
CDR3: CASSARGVYGYTF

V: TRBV7-6
D: .
J: TRBJ2-7
size: many
DNA: TGTGCCAGCAGCCTCGGACAGAGGGGCAACGAGCAGTACTTC
CDR3: CASSLGQRGNEQYF

V: TRBV5-6
D: .
J: TRBJ1-1
size: many
DNA: TGTGCCAGCAGCTTATTGGCAGGTCCCCGAGGTACTGAAGCTTTCTTT
CDR3: CASSLLAGPRGTEAFF

V: TRBV19
D: TRBD2
J: TRBJ2-7
size: many
DNA: TGTGCCAGTAGTATAGGCGGGAGTGTCCCCTACGAGCAGTACTTC
CDR3: CASSIGGSVPYEQYF

V: TRBV9
D: .
J: TRBJ1-3
size: few
DNA: TGTGCCAGCAACAGACCCAGCTCTGGAAACACCATATATTTT
CDR3: CASNRPSSGNTIYF

V: TRBV6-2/TRBV6-3
D: .
J: TRBJ2-1
size: many
DNA: TGTGCCAGCAGCCCCCCAGGGAGCGTCAAGTTCTTC
CDR3: CASSPPGSVKFF

V: TRBV20-1
D: .
J: TRBJ1-1
size: .
DNA: TGCAGTGCTAGAAAGGTAGGTTTGGTGAACACTGAAGCTTTCTTT
CDR3: CSARKVGLVNTEAFF

V: TRBV11-2
D: .
J: TRBJ2-4
size: .
DNA: TGTGCCAGCAGCTTTGGCACAGGGAATCTAGCCAAAAACATTCAGTACTTC
CDR3: CASSFGTGNLAKNIQYF

V: TRBV5-1
D: .
J: TRBJ2-1
size: many
DNA: TGCGCCAGCAGCCTCGGGACCTCTCTCAATGAGCAGTTCTTC
CDR3: CASSLGTSLNEQFF

V: TRBV20-1
D: .
J: TRBJ2-1
size: many
DNA: TGCAGTGCTAGAGGTCGGAGAGGGAGCTCCTACAATGAGCAGTTCTTC
CDR3: CSARGRRGSSYNEQFF

V: TRBV5-1
D: .
J: TRBJ2-1
size: many
DNA: TGCGCCAGCACCTGGCAGGGCGAGTCCTACAATGAGCAGTTCTTC
CDR3: CASTWQGESYNEQFF

V: TRBV3-1
D: .
J: TRBJ2-6
size: many
DNA: TGTGCCAGCAGCTCTCACCCAGGTCTCGTCCTGACTTTC
CDR3: CASSSHPGLVLTF

V: TRBV7-2
D: .
J: TRBJ2-7
size: many
DNA: TGTGCCAGCAGCTTACCGGGCGTCGACGAGCAGTACTTC
CDR3: CASSLPGVDEQYF

V: TRBV2
D: .
J: TRBJ2-1
size: many
DNA: TGTGCCAGCTACAGCCGGGGCCGCGCGCTAGAACCCAGCTCCTACAATGAGCAGTTCTTC
CDR3: CASYSRGRALEPSSYNEQFF

V: TRBV6-5
D: .
J: TRBJ2-7
size: once
DNA: TGTGCCAGCAGTTGTTGGGGAGGCTCCTACGAGCAGCACTTC
CDR3: CASSCWGGSYEQHF

V: TRBV6-5
D: .
J: TRBJ2-7
size: .
DNA: TGTGCCAGCAGTTACTCCCTAGGGGCCGCTGGGGGCTACGAGCAGTACTTC
CDR3: CASSYSLGAAGGYEQYF

V: TRBV9
D: .
J: TRBJ2-1
size: many
DNA: TGTGCCAGCAGCTTCGGATCTCTGGGCGATGAGCAGTTCTTC
CDR3: CASSFGSLGDEQFF

V: TRBV12-5
D: TRBD2
J: TRBJ2-5
size: few
DNA: TGTGCTAGTGGCACAACTAGCGCTGAGACCCAGTACTTC
CDR3: CASGTTSAETQYF

V: TRBV6-1
D: .
J: TRBJ2-6
size: few
DNA: TGTGCCAGCACCAGCCCCCCATACTCTGGGGCCAACGTCCTGACTTTC
CDR3: CASTSPPYSGANVLTF

V: TRBV6-5
D: TRBD1
J: TRBJ1-1
size: many
DNA: TGTGCCAGCAGTAGGACGACAGGGGTGGAAGCTTTCTTT
CDR3: CASSRTTGVEAFF

V: TRBV20-1
D: .
J: TRBJ2-4
size: many
DNA: TGCAGTGCCCCTGGAAGGGGGTTGATAGCCAAAAACATTCAGTACTTC
CDR3: CSAPGRGLIAKNIQYF

V: TRBV6-5
D: .
J: TRBJ2-2
size: many
DNA: TGTGCCAGCAGTCCCGAGAGGAGACACACCGGGGAGCTGTTTTTT
CDR3: CASSPERRHTGELFF

V: TRBV10-3
D: TRBD1
J: TRBJ2-6
size: many
DNA: TGTGCCATCAGTGACCCCCGGGACAGGGGGTTTGGGGCCAACGTCCTGACTTTC
CDR3: CAISDPRDRGFGANVLTF

V: TRBV12-3/TRBV12-4
D: .
J: TRBJ1-1
size: many
DNA: TGTGCCAGCAGTTTAGCGTCAGGAACCTCTGAAGCTTTCTTT
CDR3: CASSLASGTSEAFF

V: TRBV6-5
D: .
J: TRBJ1-4
size: many
DNA: TGTGCCAGCAGGACCGGGAGCACAAATGAAAAACTGTTTTTT
CDR3: CASRTGSTNEKLFF

V: TRBV12-3/TRBV12-4
D: .
J: TRBJ2-7
size: many
DNA: TGTGCCAGCAGCCCCGACAGCCTCTACGAGCAGTACTTC
CDR3: CASSPDSLYEQYF

V: TRBV5-1
D: TRBD1
J: TRBJ1-1
size: many
DNA: TGCGCCAGCAGCTACGGACAGGGGGCACCAAGGACTGAAGCTTTCTTT
CDR3: CASSYGQGAPRTEAFF

V: TRBV29-1
D: TRBD1
J: TRBJ2-3
size: many
DNA: TGCAGCGGTGGACAGGGGGGCACAGATACGCAGTATTTT
CDR3: CSGGQGGTDTQYF

V: TRBV6-2/TRBV6-3
D: TRBD1
J: TRBJ2-7
size: many
DNA: TGTGCCAGCAGTTCTCCGGGACAGGGGGCAGCCTACGAGCAGTACTTC
CDR3: CASSSPGQGAAYEQYF

V: TRBV20-1
D: .
J: TRBJ1-1
size: many
DNA: TGCAGTGCTAGGCCTCCGTGGGGGGCGGATGAAGCTTTCTTT
CDR3: CSARPPWGADEAFF

V: TRBV20-1
D: TRBD2
J: TRBJ2-1
size: many
DNA: TGCAGTGCTATCCTAGCGGGAGCCTACAATGAGCAGTTCTTC
CDR3: CSAILAGAYNEQFF

V: TRBV2
D: TRBD1
J: TRBJ2-1
size: many
DNA: TGTGCCAGCAGCCGAACCGGGACAGGGGGACGCAATGAGCAGTTCTTC
CDR3: CASSRTGTGGRNEQFF

V: TRBV7-9
D: .
J: TRBJ2-2
size: many
DNA: TGTGCCAGCAGCGTGGGCCACGGGGAGCTGTTTTTT
CDR3: CASSVGHGELFF

V: TRBV20-1
D: .
J: TRBJ2-1
size: many
DNA: TGCAGTGCTAGAGGGCGGAGCAACGCTAATGAGCAGTTCTTC
CDR3: CSARGRSNANEQFF

V: TRBV5-1
D: TRBD2
J: TRBJ2-7
size: many
DNA: TGCGCCAGCATCGCTAGCGGGACCTACGAGCAGTACTTC
CDR3: CASIASGTYEQYF

V: TRBV5-5
D: .
J: TRBJ1-2
size: few
DNA: TGTGCCAGCAGCTTCCTAACAGGGTCTAACTATGGCTACACCTTC
CDR3: CASSFLTGSNYGYTF

V: TRBV20-1
D: .
J: TRBJ2-7
size: many
DNA: TGCAGTGCTAAAGGGCGGGTTGACACCTACGAGCAGTACTTC
CDR3: CSAKGRVDTYEQYF

V: TRBV18
D: .
J: TRBJ2-5
size: .
DNA: TGTGCCAGCTCACTCGGGTTGCAAGAGACCCAGTACTTC
CDR3: CASSLGLQETQYF

V: TRBV29-1
D: .
J: TRBJ2-3
size: many
DNA: TGCAGCTCCCGGGACTTCACAGATACGCAGTATTTT
CDR3: CSSRDFTDTQYF

V: TRBV9
D: .
J: TRBJ1-2
size: many
DNA: TGTGCCAGCAGCGTAGCTCGGGTTAGCTATGGCTACACCTTC
CDR3: CASSVARVSYGYTF

V: TRBV29-1
D: TRBD1
J: TRBJ1-5
size: .
DNA: TGCAGCGCACCCCTTGGGACAGACAAGAGCAATCAGCCCCAGCATTTT
CDR3: CSAPLGTDKSNQPQHF

V: TRBV4-2
D: .
J: TRBJ2-4
size: many
DNA: TGTGCCAGCAGCCAAGAAGGCTCCGGGGTTGTCCAAAACATTCAGTACTTC
CDR3: CASSQEGSGVVQNIQYF

V: TRBV11-1
D: .
J: TRBJ1-5
size: many
DNA: TGTGCCAGCAGCTTAGGGGATGGACAGCCCCAGCATTTT
CDR3: CASSLGDGQPQHF

V: TRBV12-3/TRBV12-4
D: TRBD2
J: TRBJ2-1
size: many
DNA: TGTGCCAGCAGTCCCCCTGTGGCTAGCGGGAGGGCCCATGAGCAGTTCTTC
CDR3: CASSPPVASGRAHEQFF

V: TRBV5-4
D: .
J: TRBJ2-1
size: many
DNA: TGTGCCAGCAGCTTGTTGGCAGGGTCGCCCAATGAGCAGTTCTTC
CDR3: CASSLLAGSPNEQFF

V: TRBV4-2
D: TRBD2
J: TRBJ2-2
size: many
DNA: TGTGCCAGCAGCCGGGTGACCGGGACTAGCGGGGCCGCCGGGGAGCTGTTTTTT
CDR3: CASSRVTGTSGAAGELFF

V: TRBV5-5
D: .
J: TRBJ2-5
size: many
DNA: TGTGCCAGCAGCTTCCGCCCTGGAGGGGAGACCCAGTACTTC
CDR3: CASSFRPGGETQYF

V: TRBV20-1
D: .
J: TRBJ2-1
size: many
DNA: TGCAGTGCCAGGCCCGGGAGAGGGTCCTACAATGAGCAGTTCTTC
CDR3: CSARPGRGSYNEQFF

V: TRBV6-2/TRBV6-3
D: .
J: TRBJ2-7
size: many
DNA: TGTGCCAGCAGTTCGCCCCCCTACCGGAACTCCTACGAGCAGTACTTC
CDR3: CASSSPPYRNSYEQYF

V: TRBV4-1
D: TRBD2
J: TRBJ2-1
size: .
DNA: TGCGCCAGCAGCCAAGGTGCGGGACTAGCGGCATACAATGAGCAGTTCTTC
CDR3: CASSQGAGLAAYNEQFF

V: TRBV20-1
D: .
J: TRBJ2-1
size: many
DNA: TGCAGTGCTAGAGATTCGGCTAGCTGGAACGATGAGCAGTTCTTC
CDR3: CSARDSASWNDEQFF

V: TRBV5-1
D: .
J: TRBJ2-7
size: .
DNA: TGCGCCAGCAGCTTGCAAGGGATGAACTCCTACGAGCAGTACTTC
CDR3: CASSLQGMNSYEQYF